This T cell receptor beta chain was recorded in a study of cytomegalovirus exposure and HLA in healthy donors. PCR was performed using 60 Vbeta and 13 Jbeta primers. Profiled with immunoSEQ multiplex PCR; TCRdb holds only in-frame clones, not every one. The sample shows 95,000 to 150,000 clones, more than 65% of them seen only once. This clone occurred once. One junction end disagrees with the germline gene, perhaps due to a read error. The CDR3 covers 14 residues. Germline-derived CDR1 and CDR2 are SGHVS and FQNEAQ. The sample comprised PBMCs. The TCR sequence derives from a human donor in good health. The rearrangement joins TRBV7-8 to TRBJ2-7; TRBD1 matches 7 bases. The CDR3 reads CASSLGPGQPKRDF. CDR3 nucleotide sequence: TGTGCCAGCAGCCTCGGGCCGGGACAGCCGAAAAGGGACTTC.